This passage covers 26 T cell receptor beta chains from one sample sequenced in a study of early T cells in non-severe SARS-CoV-2 infection. TCRdb re-called the 5' RACE reads through MiXCR, storing one row per CDR3 protein. The data contain under 40,000 distinct CDR3 sequences, 5.8% of them singletons. The sequenced material came from whole blood. The receptors here all came from an adult who was a healthcare worker with PCR-confirmed SARS-CoV-2 infection or an uninfected control (not recorded which).

The V and J genes are TRBV29-1 and TRBJ1-2; D gene unclear. The V end was cut by 7 bases, the J end by 8 bases, with 8 bases between. This CDR3 is 9 amino acids long. Germline lookup yields CDR1 SQVTM and CDR2 ANQGSEA. DNA of the CDR3: TGCAGCGCCCAGGAGGGCTACACCTTC. Its protein is CSAQEGYTF.

This clonotype has only a few counts. The chain recombines TRBV7-8 with TRBJ2-5; 7 bases map to TRBD1. With 5 bases clipped from V and 6 bases from J, the junction kept 6 bases outside the gene matches. Germline-derived CDR1 and CDR2 are SGHVS and FQNEAQ. The CDR3 contains 13 residues. The CDR3 DNA is TGTGCCAGCAGCAGCAACAGGGGAAAGACCCAGTACTTC. Translating it yields CASSSNRGKTQYF. The complete variable domain, with remaining parts taken from reference TRBV7-8 and TRBJ2-5, reads GAGVSQSPRYKVAKRGQDVALRCDPISGHVSLFWYQQALGQGPEFLTYFQNEAQLDKSGLPSDRFFAERPEGSVSTLKIQRTQQEDSAVYLCASSSNRGKTQYFGPGTRLLVL.

This clonotype has ten or more counts. The CDR3 region is CASSIASGTNYNEQFF. CDR3 sequence (DNA): TGTGCCAGCAGCATCGCTAGCGGGACCAACTACAATGAGCAGTTCTTC. V gene TRBV7-9 combines with J gene TRBJ2-1; 9 bases agree with TRBD2. Germline CDR1 is SEHNR and CDR2 is FQNEAQ (reference sequence). CDR3 length: 16 residues. V was clipped by 5 bases and J by 3 bases; unmatched bases: 8.

In this sample, this clonotype turned up many times. V is TRBV2 and J is TRBJ2-1; D not resolved. In germline, CDR1 is SNHLY, CDR2 FYNNEI. The CDR3 is 10 residues long. Trimming pared 6 bases from V and 10 bases from J, leaving 7 bases between. The CDR3, as DNA: TGTGCCAGCAGCGAGTGGGAGCAGTTCTTC. Its protein is CASSEWEQFF.

In this sample, this clonotype turned up many times. CDR3: CSARSNRTQYF. CDR3 sequence (DNA): TGCAGTGCTAGAAGCAACAGAACGCAGTATTTT. J is TRBJ2-3 and V is TRBV20-1; D ambiguous. CDR3 length equals 11 residues. V lost 2 bases and J 9 bases, leaving 9 bases between the germline ends. Germline CDR1 and CDR2: DFQATT and SNEGSKA (reference sequence).

CDR3 region: CSVEPPSSTNEQFF. In DNA, the CDR3 is TGCAGCGTTGAACCCCCTAGTTCAACCAATGAGCAGTTCTTC. The gene calls are TRBV29-1 and TRBJ2-1; D is ambiguous. Germline V gene sequence: CDR1 SQVTM, CDR2 ANQGSEA. The CDR3 extends over 14 amino acids. The V gene lost 2 bases and the J gene lost 6 bases, with 14 bases spanning the gap.

Many counts were recorded for this clonotype. V gene TRBV21-1 combines with J gene TRBJ2-7; the table calls TRBD1, which could not be checked here. TRBV21-1 is described as a pseudogene. This CDR3 has 17 residues. The CDR3, as DNA: TGTGCCAGCAGCATTGAAGCCGGACAGGGGAGATTTTGCGAGCAGTACTTC. Translated: CASSIEAGQGRFCEQYF.

This clonotype has at least ten counts. The chain couples TRBV12-3 or TRBV12-4 to TRBJ1-2, with D maybe TRBD1 (5 bases). Trimming took off 10 bases at V and 4 bases at J, with 16 bases between the two ends. The CDR3 is made up of 13 amino acids. The CDR3 loop is CATYETGPYGYTF. In DNA form, the CDR3 reads TGTGCCACGTACGAAACAGGTCCCTATGGCTACACCTTC.

This clonotype appeared many times. CDR3 in DNA: TGCGCCAGCAGCGTCGGGACAAACAATCAGCCCCAGCATTTT. Translation: CASSVGTNNQPQHF. The rearrangement joins TRBV5-1 to TRBJ1-5, with TRBD1 as a possible D gene (6 bases). Between the trimmed V and J ends, which lost 4 bases and 3 bases, there was a span of 11 bases. In germline, CDR1 is SGHRS, CDR2 YFSETQ. The CDR3 runs 14 residues.

This clonotype was picked up many times. CDR3 loop: CASRLNSGANVLTF. CDR3 bases: TGTGCCAGCAGACTAAACTCTGGGGCCAACGTCCTGACTTTC. The chain uses TRBV7-2 and TRBJ2-6, with D uncertain. Germline assignment: CDR1 SGHTA and CDR2 FQGNSA. The V and J ends lost 6 bases and 0 bases respectively, with 6 bases between them. This CDR3 region has 14 residues.

In its sample, this clonotype was seen many times. This chain uses TRBV27 with TRBJ2-7; perhaps D is TRBD1 or TRBD2 (5 bases each). V was cut by 8 bases and J by 3 bases, with 14 bases left in between. Germline V gene lookup returns CDR1 MNHEY and CDR2 SMNVEV (reference sequence). This CDR3 region has 13 residues. The CDR3: CASGPGTGYEQYF. DNA of the CDR3: TGTGCCAGCGGCCCCGGGACGGGCTACGAGCAGTACTTC.

Many counts were recorded for this clonotype. V and J are TRBV3-1 and TRBJ2-5, with 12 positions matching TRBD2. From germline, CDR1 is LGHDT and CDR2 YNNKEL (reference sequence). This CDR3 is 16 amino acids long. Unmatched junction bases numbered 8, after V lost 4 bases and J lost 5 bases. CDR3 in amino acids: CASSRRLAGAEETQYF. The CDR3, as DNA: TGTGCCAGCAGCCGAAGACTAGCGGGAGCGGAGGAGACCCAGTACTTC.

In its sample, this clonotype was seen many times. The genes are TRBV5-6 and TRBJ2-1; the match to TRBD2 covers 9 bases. Per the germline V gene, CDR1 is SGHDT and CDR2 is YYEEEE. Germline trimming cut 0 bases from V and 5 bases from J; bases unmatched to any gene: 3. CDR3 length: 15 residues. This chain's CDR3 is CASSLGLAANNEQFF. The CDR3 DNA reads as TGTGCCAGCAGCTTGGGACTAGCGGCAAACAATGAGCAGTTCTTC.

Many counts were recorded for this clonotype. This rearrangement joins TRBV12-3 or TRBV12-4 to TRBJ2-7; possible D gene TRBD1, 5 bases. V was cut by 6 bases and J by 0 bases, with 15 bases left in between. CDR3 size: 15 residues. CDR3 in DNA: TGTGCCAGCAGCCGTTCTGGGGCCGGCTCCTACGAGCAGTACTTC. Translating it yields CASSRSGAGSYEQYF.

There are many counts of this clonotype. The rearrangement links TRBV20-1 to TRBJ1-1, with D unresolved. Germline values: CDR1 DFQATT, CDR2 SNEGSKA (reference sequence). The germline V and J ends were trimmed by 1 base and 2 bases, with 5 bases remaining between them. The CDR3 consists of 12 residues. CDR3: CSARGRNTEAFF. DNA of the CDR3: TGCAGTGCTAGAGGAAGAAACACTGAAGCTTTCTTT.

This clonotype was recorded many times. The gene calls are TRBV6-2 or TRBV6-3 and TRBJ2-7; D not resolved. Germline loops: CDR1 MNHEY, CDR2 SVGEGT. The CDR3 consists of 13 residues. V was clipped by 6 bases and J by 5 bases, with 14 bases between them. The CDR3 nucleotides read TGTGCCAGCAGCGACCCACCCCTCCACGAGCAGTACTTC. Translating it yields CASSDPPLHEQYF.

This clonotype was seen only a few times. The chain recombines TRBV15 with TRBJ2-1, with 9 positions matching TRBD1. The germline V gene has CDR1 LNHNV and CDR2 YYDKDF (reference sequence). The V and J ends lost 3 bases and 6 bases, in that order; junction bases with no gene match: 9. The CDR3 has 16 amino acids. The CDR3 region is CATSRSRTGARNEQFF. Here the CDR3 DNA reads TGTGCCACCAGCAGGTCCAGGACAGGGGCTCGCAATGAGCAGTTCTTC.

The chain uses TRBV7-9 and TRBJ1-2; D unclear. CDR1 is SEHNR and CDR2 is FQNEAQ in the germline V gene (reference sequence). Between the trimmed V and J ends, which lost 1 base and 0 bases, there was a span of 6 bases. The CDR3 sequence is 14 residues long. The DNA of the CDR3 is TGTGCCAGCAGCTTAGGGGTCGCTAACTATGGCTACACCTTC. It encodes CASSLGVANYGYTF.

The sample holds many counts of this clonotype. This chain connects TRBV20-1 to TRBJ2-1; D ambiguous. CDR3 length: 12 amino acids. The germline V gene encodes CDR1 DFQATT and CDR2 SNEGSKA (reference sequence). V was trimmed by 6 bases and J by 6 bases, leaving 12 bases between them. The CDR3 is CSAPPVSNEQFF. CDR3 in DNA: TGCAGTGCCCCTCCCGTGAGCAATGAGCAGTTCTTC.

Ten or more counts support this clonotype. The genes are TRBV20-1 and TRBJ2-5; TRBD2 agrees at 10 bases. J was trimmed by 4 bases and V by 5 bases; bases with no gene match: 7. The CDR3 contains 14 residues. Germline CDR1 is DFQATT and CDR2 is SNEGSKA (reference sequence). The CDR3 DNA follows: TGCAGTGCTCCTCAGCGGGAGGGCCCAGAGACCCAGTACTTC. The encoded protein is CSAPQREGPETQYF.

At least ten counts were recorded for this clonotype. The chain has TRBV7-2 and TRBJ2-3, with D hard to call. Trimming pared 2 bases from V and 7 bases from J, leaving 13 bases between. CDR3 length: 14 amino acids. The germline CDR1 and CDR2 sequences are SGHTA and FQGNSA. CDR3 protein: CASSLLSLGHTQYF. CDR3 bases: TGTGCCAGCAGCTTATTGAGTCTTGGTCATACGCAGTATTTT.

This chain joins TRBV29-1 and TRBJ2-6, with D unresolved. In germline, CDR1 is SQVTM, CDR2 ANQGSEA. The CDR3 runs to 13 residues. V was pared by 7 bases and J by 1 base, with 8 bases between. CDR3 amino acids: CSAAPSGANVLTF. For the CDR3, the DNA is TGCAGCGCCGCCCCTTCTGGGGCCAACGTCCTGACTTTC.

This clonotype was seen many times. This sequence joins TRBV12-3 or TRBV12-4 and TRBJ2-4; D remains unclear. This CDR3 comprises 18 residues. V shed 3 bases and J shed 3 bases, with 21 bases lying between them. Here the CDR3 reads CASSFLSTRSFGKNIQYF. CDR3 nucleotide sequence: TGTGCCAGCAGTTTCCTTTCGACACGGAGTTTCGGCAAAAACATTCAGTACTTC.

Many counts were recorded for this clonotype. The rearrangement links TRBV20-1 to TRBJ1-1; D unclear. Germline CDR1 reads DFQATT; CDR2 reads SNEGSKA (reference sequence). CDR3 length equals 11 residues. V lost 0 bases and J lost 8, with 7 bases in between. This chain's CDR3 is CSARDPPEAFF. CDR3 in DNA: TGCAGTGCTAGAGACCCACCGGAAGCTTTCTTT.

This clonotype occurred many times. This sequence joins TRBV27 and TRBJ2-4; D perhaps matches TRBD1 (5 bases). The V end lost 8 bases, the J end lost 0 bases, and 14 bases lay between the germline ends. From germline, CDR1 is MNHEY and CDR2 SMNVEV (reference sequence). This CDR3 contains 15 residues. The CDR3 spells CASATDPLAKNIQYF. The CDR3 DNA is TGTGCCAGCGCGACAGACCCGCTAGCCAAAAACATTCAGTACTTC.

This clonotype occurred many times. The chain has TRBV20-1 and TRBJ2-7; TRBD1 matches at 10 bases. This CDR3 contains 15 residues. After removal of 1 base from V and 5 bases from J, the junction contained 8 bases not matched to a gene. Germline loops: CDR1 DFQATT, CDR2 SNEGSKA (reference sequence). In DNA, the CDR3 is TGCAGTGCTAGAGCTACCGGGACAGGGGCCCACGAGCAGTACTTC. This encodes CSARATGTGAHEQYF.